What follows are 15 T cell receptor beta chains derived from one specimen sequenced in a study of tumor-infiltrating lymphocytes in localized non-small cell lung cancer. Here immunoSEQ multiplex PCR was the method, and the copy in TCRdb shows in-frame clones only, minus some. This table holds 13,000 or so clones, 68% found once. Sequencing input: uninvolved lung tissue not adjacent to the tumor. These receptors all stem from a human donor with non-small cell lung cancer.

In its sample, this clone was seen a few times. The chain carries TRBV11-3 and TRBJ2-1; 8 nucleotides line up with TRBD1. The CDR3 is 15 amino acids. Germline V gives CDR1 SGHNT, CDR2 YENEEA. Trimming at V came to 4 bases and at J to 5 bases, leaving 7 bases not matched to a gene. CDR3 loop: CASSYRDRPNNEQFF. In DNA form, the CDR3 reads TGTGCCAGCAGCTACCGGGACAGGCCTAACAATGAGCAGTTCTTC.

The chain links TRBV29-1 to TRBJ1-1, with D unclear. Germline V lookup: CDR1 SQVTM, CDR2 ANQGSEA. Trimming took 4 bases from V and 5 from J, leaving 20 bases between them. This CDR3 has 15 amino acids. CDR3 sequence (DNA): TGCAGCGTTGGGAAGGGTATGGGGTGGAGGACTGAAGCTTTCTTT. It yields the protein CSVGKGMGWRTEAFF.

This clone has only a few counts. V and J are TRBV4-2 and TRBJ2-1; no firm D call. The CDR3 runs 12 residues. With 1 base removed from V and 5 bases from J, the gap between germline ends came to 3 bases. Germline assignment: CDR1 LGHNA and CDR2 YNFKEQ. CDR3 region: CASSQGDNEQFF. The CDR3 DNA reads as TGTGCCAGCAGCCAAGGTGACAATGAGCAGTTCTTC.

The V and J genes are TRBV4-3 and TRBJ2-7; 9 bases map to TRBD2. The germline CDR1 and CDR2 sequences are LGHNA and YSLEER. This CDR3 has 16 amino acids. V shed 0 bases, J shed 5 bases, and the junction held 8 bases outside the gene matches. The CDR3 loop reads CASSQDLRERGDEQYF. The CDR3 coding sequence is TGCGCCAGCAGCCAAGACCTTAGAGAGCGGGGGGACGAGCAGTACTTC.

This sequence joins TRBV5-1 and TRBJ2-6; D unclear. V lost 0 bases to trimming and J lost 4 bases, with 11 bases between them. This CDR3 is built from 16 residues. CDR1 and CDR2 (germline): SGHRS, YFSETQ. The DNA of the CDR3 is TGCGCCAGCAGCTTGGCCTTGGGTGCCGGGGCCAACGTCCTGACTTTC. This gives the protein CASSLALGAGANVLTF.

The chain combines TRBV19 with TRBJ2-7; no definite D call. This CDR3 is built from 14 residues. V was shortened by 10 bases and J by 3 bases, with 19 bases between the two germline ends. Looked up from germline, CDR1 is LNHDA and CDR2 is SQIVND (reference sequence). The CDR3 loop is CATVSSLSIYEQYV. The CDR3 bases are TGTGCCACCGTATCCAGCCTCAGTATCTACGAGCAGTACGTC.

The CDR3 nucleotides are TGTGCCAGCAGCCAGCAGGGCTGGAATGAAAAACTGTTTTTT. Residues: CASSQQGWNEKLFF. The V and J genes are TRBV28 and TRBJ1-4; tentative D call: TRBD1 (5 bases). Germline CDR1 is MDHEN and CDR2 is SYDVKM. Trimming shortened V by 6 bases and J by 5 bases, and 13 bases separated the two germline ends. CDR3 length: 14 residues.

In its sample, this clone ranks as medium-sized. This sequence joins TRBV9 and TRBJ1-4; maybe TRBD1 (5 bases). Germline V gene lookup returns CDR1 SGDLS and CDR2 YYNGEE. The CDR3 extends over 16 amino acids. Trimming took off 4 bases at V and 9 bases at J, with 22 bases between the two ends. The CDR3 sequence is CASSPSSPGVFQKLFF. CDR3 bases: TGTGCCAGCAGCCCCTCCTCACCGGGGGTATTTCAAAAACTGTTTTTT.

The chain has TRBV6-5 and TRBJ1-1; D unresolved. Trimming cost V 2 bases and J 1 base, with 5 bases left between them. The CDR3 covers 13 residues. CDR1 and CDR2 from the germline V gene are MNHEY and SVGAGI. In DNA form, the CDR3 reads TGTGCCAGCAGTTACGCAGAGAACACTGAAGCTTTCTTT. Its translation: CASSYAENTEAFF.

The chain employs TRBV7-9 and TRBJ1-1, with D hard to call. The CDR3 runs to 12 residues. Germline-derived CDR1 and CDR2 are SEHNR and FQNEAQ (reference sequence). Between the trimmed V and J ends, which lost 2 bases and 6 bases, there was a span of 7 bases. This chain's CDR3 is CASSLISSEAFF. The CDR3 DNA follows: TGTGCCAGCAGCTTAATAAGCTCTGAAGCTTTCTTT. Full variable domain (remainder filled in from reference TRBV7-9 and TRBJ1-1): DTGVSQNPRHKITKRGQNVTFRCDPISEHNRLYWYRQTLGQGPEFLTYFQNEAQLEKSRLLSDRFSAERPKGSFSTLEIQRTEQGDSAMYLCASSLISSEAFFGQGTRLTVV.

This chain uses TRBV7-9 with TRBJ1-3, with D tentatively TRBD1 (5 bases). V lost 3 bases to trimming and J lost 4 bases, with 16 bases between them. The germline CDR1 and CDR2 sequences are SEHNR and FQNEAQ (reference sequence). CDR3 size: 16 residues. The CDR3 DNA reads as TGTGCCAGCAGCTTGCCCGGGGGGGGATCGGGAAACACCATATATTTT. Protein sequence: CASSLPGGGSGNTIYF.

The rearrangement joins TRBV27 to TRBJ1-2; the D is unclear. The V end was cut by 5 bases, the J end by 4 bases, with 17 bases between. The germline gives CDR1 MNHEY, CDR2 SMNVEV (reference sequence). The CDR3 runs to 15 residues. CDR3 nucleotide sequence: TGTGCCAGCAGTCAGAAACAGCGCGTACCCTATGGCTACACCTTC. Protein product: CASSQKQRVPYGYTF.

The chain employs TRBV27 and TRBJ2-7; perhaps TRBD2 as D (5 bases). V was clipped by 5 bases and J by 0 bases, with 14 bases between them. There are 15 residues in the CDR3. The germline CDR1 and CDR2 sequences are MNHEY and SMNVEV (reference sequence). This CDR3 reads CASSPKAVYSYEQYF. CDR3 DNA: TGTGCCAGCAGTCCTAAAGCGGTCTACTCCTACGAGCAGTACTTC.

The chain recombines TRBV4-3 with TRBJ1-1; TRBD1 is a possible D gene (5 bases). The length of the CDR3 is 15 residues. Germline CDR1 reads LGHNA; CDR2 reads YSLEER. V lost 6 bases and J 3 bases, leaving 17 bases between the germline ends. In nucleotides, the CDR3 is TGCGCCAGCAGTCTGAACTGGGGCGCGGACACTGAAGCTTTCTTT. Translating gives CASSLNWGADTEAFF.

V usage is TRBV20-1 and J usage is TRBJ1-4; D is undetermined. The germline CDR1 and CDR2 sequences are DFQATT and SNEGSKA (reference sequence). The CDR3 is 11 amino acids. The germline V and J ends were trimmed by 5 bases and 11 bases, with 12 bases remaining between them. This CDR3 reads CSAYGRTKLFF. DNA for the CDR3: TGCAGTGCTTACGGACGGACTAAACTGTTTTTT.